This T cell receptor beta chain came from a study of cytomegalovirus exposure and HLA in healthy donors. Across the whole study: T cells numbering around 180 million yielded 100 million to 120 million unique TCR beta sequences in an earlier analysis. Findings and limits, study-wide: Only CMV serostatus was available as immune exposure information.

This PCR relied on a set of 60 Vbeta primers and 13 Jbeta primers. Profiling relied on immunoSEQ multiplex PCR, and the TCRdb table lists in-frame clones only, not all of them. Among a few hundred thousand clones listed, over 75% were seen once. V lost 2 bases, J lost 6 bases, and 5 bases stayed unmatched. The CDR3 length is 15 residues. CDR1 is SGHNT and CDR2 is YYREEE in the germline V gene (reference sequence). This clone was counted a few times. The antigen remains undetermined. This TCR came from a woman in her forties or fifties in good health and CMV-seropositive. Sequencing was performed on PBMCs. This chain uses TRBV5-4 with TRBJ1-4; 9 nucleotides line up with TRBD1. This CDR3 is CASSFRDRDDEKLFF. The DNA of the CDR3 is TGTGCCAGCAGCTTCCGGGACAGGGACGATGAAAAACTGTTTTTT.